This T cell receptor beta chain is from a study of blood T cell repertoires in COVID-19. This CDR3 contains 15 residues. The germline V gene encodes CDR1 KGHSH and CDR2 LQKENI. V lost 2 bases and J lost 0; bases outside the gene matches: 3. Produced via immunoSEQ multiplex PCR; TCRdb's table is partial and in-frame only. The sample comprises about 110,000 clones, around 89% of which are singletons, and roughly 6.6% rests with the top ten. The sample comprised peripheral blood. V and J are TRBV18 and TRBJ1-1; TRBD1 matches 7 bases. The sequence was obtained from a man in his fifties with active or convalescent COVID-19. The CDR3 DNA reads TGTGCCAGCTCACCAAGGGACAGAATGAACACTGAAGCTTTCTTT. Translating gives CASSPRDRMNTEAFF.